What follows are 30 T cell receptor beta chains derived from one specimen sequenced in a study of shared clonotypes between healthy human individuals. Assay used: immunoSEQ multiplex PCR; TCRdb lists only in-frame clones, some missing. Here the sample spans hundreds of thousands of clones, 70% to 80% being singletons. The sample comprised PBMCs. The receptors here all came from a woman aged 40 to 55 in good health. Some clones in this sample may be carry-over from other donors' samples.

The rearrangement links TRBV11-2 to TRBJ2-5; tentative D call: TRBD2 (6 bases). The CDR3 has 15 residues. Germline assignment: CDR1 SGHAT and CDR2 FQNNGV. The ends were cut back, 1 base at V and 4 bases at J, with 13 bases in the middle. The CDR3 DNA reads as TGTGCCAGCAGCTTAGGCCTAGCGTTAGGAGAGACCCAGTACTTC. It is translated as CASSLGLALGETQYF.

This clone was seen a single time. V gene TRBV13 combines with J gene TRBJ2-7, with TRBD2 identical over 12 bases. The CDR3 has 16 residues. Germline values: CDR1 PRHDT, CDR2 FYEKMQ (reference sequence). After removal of 2 bases from V and 6 bases from J, the junction contained 8 bases not matched to a gene. This CDR3 is CASSLRLAGGPSEQYF. Written as DNA, the CDR3 is TGTGCCAGCAGCTTACGTCTAGCGGGAGGGCCGTCCGAGCAGTACTTC. The variable domain in full, completed from reference TRBV13 and TRBJ2-7, reads AAGVIQSPRHLIKEKRETATLKCYPIPRHDTVYWYQQGPGQDPQFLISFYEKMQSDKGSIPDRFSAQQFSDYHSELNMSSLELGDSALYFCASSLRLAGGPSEQYFGPGTRLTVT.

J is TRBJ2-3 and V is TRBV6-5; the match to TRBD1 covers 7 bases. The junction had 6 bases not matched to a gene; V was cut back by 7 bases and J by 2 bases. CDR3 length: 14 amino acids. Germline CDR1 and CDR2: MNHEY and SVGAGI. The CDR3 here is CASTPTGSTDTQYF. The DNA for the CDR3 is TGTGCCAGCACCCCGACAGGGTCCACAGATACGCAGTATTTT.

Comments on this clone: Other DNA sequences in this specimen translate into the identical CDR3. The chain is built from TRBV25-1 and TRBJ1-3, with D unresolved. CDR3 length: 12 residues. Trimming stripped 2 bases from V and 3 bases from J, with 2 bases between. Germline lookup yields CDR1 MGHDK and CDR2 SYGVNS. CDR3 nucleotide sequence: TGTGCCAGCAGTGAAGGTGGAAACACCATATATTTT. This sequence encodes CASSEGGNTIYF. Looking up the rest from reference TRBV25-1 and TRBJ1-3 gives the full variable domain: EADIYQTPRYLVIGTGKKITLECSQTMGHDKMYWYQQDPGMELHLIHYSYGVNSTEKGDLSSESTVSRIRTEHFPLTLESARPSHTSQYLCASSEGGNTIYFGEGSWLTVV.

This chain joins TRBV2 and TRBJ1-2; 9 nucleotides match TRBD1. The CDR3 spans 16 residues. Germline V gene lookup returns CDR1 SNHLY and CDR2 FYNNEI. J lost 2 bases, V lost 6 bases, and 10 bases had no gene match. CDR3 in amino acids: CASSTGTGTSNYGYTF. CDR3 sequence (DNA): TGTGCCAGCAGCACCGGGACAGGGACCTCCAACTATGGCTACACCTTC.

The CDR3 here is CASRREREAPTYEQYF. The CDR3, as DNA: TGTGCCAGCAGGAGGGAGCGGGAGGCCCCAACCTACGAGCAGTACTTC. The V and J genes are TRBV27 and TRBJ2-7; 9 nucleotides match TRBD2. The ends lost 6 bases at V and 2 bases at J; junction bases unmatched: 11. Germline V gene lookup returns CDR1 MNHEY and CDR2 SMNVEV (reference sequence). This CDR3 has 16 residues.

The J gene is TRBJ2-5, the V gene TRBV29-1; 8 nucleotides match TRBD1. The germline gives CDR1 SQVTM, CDR2 ANQGSEA. The J segment lost 5 bases and the V segment lost 3 bases, leaving 8 bases of the junction unmatched. The CDR3 is made up of 14 amino acids. DNA for the CDR3: TGCAGCGTTGATACCCCCACAGGGGGTGAGACCCAGTACTTC. This codes for CSVDTPTGGETQYF.

The rearrangement joins TRBV5-5 to TRBJ2-3; TRBD2 matches 11 bases. The CDR3 totals 15 residues. The trim removed 4 bases at V and 3 bases at J, leaving 4 bases unmatched. The germline V gene encodes CDR1 SGHKS and CDR2 YYEKEE (reference sequence). The chain's CDR3 is CASSPGLAGTDTQYF. CDR3 bases: TGTGCCAGCAGCCCCGGACTAGCGGGTACAGATACGCAGTATTTT.

The CDR3 DNA sequence: TGTGCCAGCAGCTTGGCCGGGACGGACATTCAGTACTTC. Translated, it gives CASSLAGTDIQYF. This chain uses TRBV7-9 with TRBJ2-4; the D gene could be TRBD1 or TRBD2 (5 bases each). Germline V gene lookup returns CDR1 SEHNR and CDR2 FQNEAQ (reference sequence). The length of the CDR3 is 13 residues. Trimming took 3 bases from V and 8 from J, leaving 11 bases between them.

The chain carries TRBV7-2 and TRBJ1-1; D call uncertain. Trimming left V 1 base short and J 6 bases short, with 9 bases between. Germline CDR1 and CDR2: SGHTA and FQGNSA. The CDR3 spans 13 residues. In nucleotides, the CDR3 is TGTGCCAGCAGCTTAGTCGGAGGGTCTGAAGCTTTCTTT. Translation: CASSLVGGSEAFF.

The V and J genes are TRBV5-3 and TRBJ2-2, with D possibly being TRBD1 (6 bases). TRBV5-3 is placed among ORFs of uncertain function. Deletions cut 3 bases from V and 3 bases from J, with 18 bases between. The length of the CDR3 is 17 residues. CDR3 amino acids: CARSSLRPGADTGELFF. CDR3 coding DNA: TGTGCCAGAAGCTCCTTGCGTCCAGGGGCGGACACCGGGGAGCTGTTTTTT.

The J gene is TRBJ2-2, the V gene TRBV2, with D uncertain. CDR1 is SNHLY, CDR2 FYNNEI, per germline. V lost 2 bases, J lost 7 bases, and 8 bases lay in between. CDR3 length equals 13 residues. The CDR3 loop is CASSERVGGELFF. The CDR3 region has the DNA TGTGCCAGCAGTGAAAGGGTAGGCGGGGAGCTGTTTTTT.

The chain joins TRBV5-1 to TRBJ2-7; D unresolved. The CDR3 sequence is 15 residues long. CDR1 and CDR2 (germline): SGHRS, YFSETQ. Trimming shortened V by 0 bases and J by 4 bases, and 14 bases separated the two germline ends. The CDR3 sequence is CASSLVLTEIYEQYF. CDR3 nucleotide sequence: TGCGCCAGCAGCTTGGTCCTTACAGAAATATACGAGCAGTACTTC.

The chain has TRBV28 and TRBJ2-1; 8 nucleotides match TRBD2. V lost 4 bases to trimming and J lost 5 bases; unmatched junction nucleotides: 13. In germline, CDR1 is MDHEN, CDR2 SYDVKM. The CDR3 has 17 amino acids. Written as DNA, the CDR3 is TGTGCCAGCAGTTCCCCCTGGGGAAGCGGGAGAAACAATGAGCAGTTCTTC. It specifies CASSSPWGSGRNNEQFF.

Of note for this clone: At one end, the junction sequence differs from germline, possibly due to a read error. The chain links TRBV29-1 to TRBJ1-1; unclear D gene. The CDR3 is made up of 13 amino acids. From germline, CDR1 is SQVTM and CDR2 ANQGSEA. Here the CDR3 reads CSVERRMNAEAFF. The CDR3 nucleotides are TGCAGCGTTGAGAGACGGATGAACGCTGAAGCTTTCTTT.

In the case of this clone: This may arise from a read error, as a much more abundant clone is one base away. In DNA, the CDR3 is TGTGCCAGCGTCGATGAGGAAAGGGGTGAAGCTTTCTTT. Translating it yields CASVDEERGEAFF. The chain recombines TRBV28 with TRBJ1-1; a possible D gene is TRBD1 (5 bases). V lost 8 bases and J 7 bases, leaving 17 bases between the germline ends. Per germline, CDR1 MDHEN and CDR2 SYDVKM. The CDR3 sequence is 13 residues long.

CDR3 in DNA: TGCGCCAGCAGCCTTAAGGTTGGGTACGAGCAGTACTTC. It is translated as CASSLKVGYEQYF. V gene TRBV5-1 combines with J gene TRBJ2-7; D not resolved. Germline-derived CDR1 and CDR2 are SGHRS and YFSETQ. This CDR3 is 13 amino acids long. The ends were cut back, 4 bases at V and 4 bases at J, with 12 bases in the middle.

The gene calls are TRBV30 and TRBJ2-7; D ambiguous. Germline lookup yields CDR1 GTSNPN and CDR2 SVGIG (reference sequence). This CDR3 contains 12 residues. V gave up 7 bases and J gave up 0 bases, with 10 bases separating them. The CDR3 spells CAFRTDSYEQYF. The CDR3 DNA reads as TGTGCCTTCCGGACGGACTCCTACGAGCAGTACTTC.

Note on this clone: Distinct nucleotide sequences in the sample also encode this CDR3. V is TRBV9 and J is TRBJ2-7; 11 positions agree with TRBD2. The CDR3 length is 16 residues. Trimming removed 0 bases from V and 2 bases from J; junction bases left unmatched: 4. Germline lookup yields CDR1 SGDLS and CDR2 YYNGEE. The CDR3 region is CASSVGGTSGTYEQYF. DNA for the CDR3: TGTGCCAGCAGCGTAGGTGGGACTAGCGGAACCTACGAGCAGTACTTC.

With respect to this clone: This may be a read error, as it is one base from a much larger clone. The chain is built from TRBV28 and TRBJ2-5, with TRBD2 matching 9 bases. Matching the DNA end better, TRBJ2-7 makes the J call doubtful. CDR1 and CDR2 from the germline V gene are MDHEN and SYDVKM. CDR3 length: 14 amino acids. The DNA for the CDR3 is TGTGCCAGCAGTTTTAGCGGGAGCTCCTACGAGCAGTACTTC. Its protein is CASSFSGSSYEQYF.

The V call is TRBV29-1, the J call TRBJ2-2; 13 nucleotides agree with TRBD2. The germline V gene has CDR1 SQVTM and CDR2 ANQGSEA. V shed 4 bases and J 4 bases; nucleotides not matched to a gene: 18. The CDR3 has 20 residues. The CDR3 spells CSVGGGKLAGGPRGTGELFF. The CDR3 coding sequence is TGCAGCGTTGGAGGGGGAAAACTAGCGGGAGGGCCACGGGGCACCGGGGAGCTGTTTTTT.

CDR3 nucleotide sequence: TGCGCCAGCGCGAAGACAGGGTACAATGAGCAGTTCTTC. Protein: CASAKTGYNEQFF. The rearrangement joins TRBV10-2 to TRBJ2-1, with 7 positions matching TRBD1. Trimming took 8 bases from V and 4 from J; bases not matched to a gene: 5. The CDR3 length is 13 residues. Germline CDR1 WSHSY, CDR2 SAAADI.

V gene TRBV28 combines with J gene TRBJ1-4; perhaps TRBD1 as D (6 bases). CDR1 MDHEN and CDR2 SYDVKM come from the germline V gene. Trimming took 5 bases from V and 8 from J, leaving 18 bases between them. CDR3 length: 15 amino acids. The CDR3: CASSETSGGQEKLFF. CDR3 nucleotide sequence: TGTGCCAGCAGTGAAACTTCGGGGGGCCAAGAAAAACTGTTTTTT.

The V gene is TRBV28, the J gene TRBJ2-3; no definite D call. The CDR3 totals 13 residues. The germline gives CDR1 MDHEN, CDR2 SYDVKM. V was pared by 6 bases and J by 6 bases, with 13 bases between. The CDR3 here is CASRSRPHDTQYF. For the CDR3, the DNA is TGTGCCAGCAGGAGCCGACCCCATGATACGCAGTATTTT.

This clone was observed a few times. The CDR3 DNA is TGTGCCAGCAGCTTAACTCAGGGGAACACCATATATTTT. Translating it yields CASSLTQGNTIYF. The chain is built from TRBV7-2 and TRBJ1-3, with a possible D match to TRBD1 (6 bases). Trimming took off 2 bases at V and 7 bases at J, with 9 bases between the two ends. Germline V gives CDR1 SGHTA, CDR2 FQGNSA. This CDR3 spans 13 amino acids.

This clone appeared once. V and J are TRBV7-3 and TRBJ2-1; the match to TRBD2 covers 9 bases. Germline CDR1 SGHTA, CDR2 FQGTGA. Trimming cost V 1 base and J 7 bases; bases outside gene matches: 8. CDR3 length: 16 residues. The CDR3 loop reads CASSLMPSGNRNEQFF. The DNA for the CDR3 is TGTGCCAGCAGCTTAATGCCTAGCGGGAATCGAAATGAGCAGTTCTTC.

V and J are TRBV5-4 and TRBJ1-1, with D possibly matching TRBD1 (5 bases). This CDR3 spans 15 amino acids. Per the germline V gene, CDR1 is SGHNT and CDR2 is YYREEE (reference sequence). V was cut by 1 base and J by 4 bases, with 14 bases left in between. The CDR3 nucleotides read TGTGCCAGCAGCTTGAGATCTCAGGGCGCCACTGAAGCTTTCTTT. Its protein product is CASSLRSQGATEAFF.

The J gene is TRBJ2-3, the V gene TRBV7-9, with D tentatively TRBD2 (6 bases). The CDR3 runs 14 residues. Per the germline V gene, CDR1 is SEHNR and CDR2 is FQNEAQ (reference sequence). Trimming took 5 bases from V and 5 from J, leaving 14 bases between them. CDR3 protein: CASSPHVRGDTQYF. The CDR3 coding sequence is TGTGCCAGCAGCCCGCACGTGCGGGGAGATACGCAGTATTTT.

The chain employs TRBV28 and TRBJ2-2; D gene unclear. V was trimmed by 2 bases and J by 0 bases, leaving 7 bases between them. The length of the CDR3 is 15 residues. The V gene's germline CDR1 is MDHEN and CDR2 SYDVKM. CDR3 coding DNA: TGTGCCAGCAGTTTAACCCCTGCGAACACCGGGGAGCTGTTTTTT. Amino acids: CASSLTPANTGELFF. The full variable domain, completed using reference TRBV28 and TRBJ2-2, is DVKVTQSSRYLVKRTGEKVFLECVQDMDHENMFWYRQDPGLGLRLIYFSYDVKMKEKGDIPEGYSVSREKKERFSLILESASTNQTSMYLCASSLTPANTGELFFGEGSRLTVL.

The chain is built from TRBV19 and TRBJ2-2; D might be TRBD2 (6 bases). The germline V gene encodes CDR1 LNHDA and CDR2 SQIVND (reference sequence). Trimming left V 3 bases short and J 3 bases short, with 11 bases between. The CDR3 totals 15 residues. The CDR3 DNA sequence: TGTGCCAGTAGTATTGAGGGAGGTGACACCGGGGAGCTGTTTTTT. Protein: CASSIEGGDTGELFF.